This T cell receptor (beta chain) was sequenced in a study of blood T cell repertoires in COVID-19. Study overall: Whether acute or convalescent, the COVID-19 samples came from the United States, Italy and Spain. Nucleic acid was either cDNA or gDNA, and it came from T cells, B-cell-depleted T cells, or PBMCs.

The ends were cut back, 6 bases at V and 6 bases at J, with 11 bases in the middle. The CDR3 sequence is 12 residues long. In germline, CDR1 is ENHRY, CDR2 SYGVKD. Using immunoSEQ multiplex PCR, the repertoire was profiled, and TCRdb retains in-frame clones only, with some absent. The sample consists of more than 150,000 clones, about four fifths of them appearing once. Seattle's cohort entered during active infection and was followed longitudinally. The clonotype originates from an elderly woman with COVID-19, enrolled during active disease. What was sequenced was peripheral blood. This chain links TRBV10-3 with TRBJ1-1, with a weak D call TRBD1 (5 bases). CDR3 nucleotides: TGTGCCATCAGGACGGGGGGAGCTGAAGCTTTCTTT. Translation: CAIRTGGAEAFF.